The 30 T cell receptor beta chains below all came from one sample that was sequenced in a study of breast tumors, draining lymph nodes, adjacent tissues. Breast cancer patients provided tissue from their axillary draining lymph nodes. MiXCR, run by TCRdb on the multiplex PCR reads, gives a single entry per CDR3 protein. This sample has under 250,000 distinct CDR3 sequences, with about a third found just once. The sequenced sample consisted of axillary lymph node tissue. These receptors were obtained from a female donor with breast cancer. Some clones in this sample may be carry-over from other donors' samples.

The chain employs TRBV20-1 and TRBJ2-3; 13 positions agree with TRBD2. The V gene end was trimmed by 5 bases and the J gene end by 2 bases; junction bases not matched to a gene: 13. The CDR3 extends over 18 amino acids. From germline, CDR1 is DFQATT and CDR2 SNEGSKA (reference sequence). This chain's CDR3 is CSAWTSGSPKFLTDTQYF. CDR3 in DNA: TGCAGTGCTTGGACTAGCGGGAGTCCAAAATTTCTCACAGATACGCAGTATTTT.

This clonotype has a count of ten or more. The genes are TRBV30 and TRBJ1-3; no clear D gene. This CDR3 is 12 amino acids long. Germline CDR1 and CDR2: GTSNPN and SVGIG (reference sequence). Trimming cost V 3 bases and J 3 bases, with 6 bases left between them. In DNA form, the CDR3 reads TGTGCCTGGAGACCTGGTGGAAACACCATATATTTT. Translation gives CAWRPGGNTIYF.

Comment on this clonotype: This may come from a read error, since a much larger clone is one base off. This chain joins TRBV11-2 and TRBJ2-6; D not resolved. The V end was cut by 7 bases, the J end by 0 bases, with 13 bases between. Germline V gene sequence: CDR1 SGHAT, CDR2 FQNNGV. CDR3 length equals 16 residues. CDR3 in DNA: TGTGCCAGCAACATCCTTCTCGGCTCTGGGGCCAACGTCCTGACTTTC. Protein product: CASNILLGSGANVLTF.

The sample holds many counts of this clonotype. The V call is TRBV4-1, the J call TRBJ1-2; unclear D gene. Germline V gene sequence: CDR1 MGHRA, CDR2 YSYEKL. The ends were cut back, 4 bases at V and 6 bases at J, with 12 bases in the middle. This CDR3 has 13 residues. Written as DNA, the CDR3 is TGCGCCAGCAGCCTCCGACATGCCGATGGCTACACCTTC. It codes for CASSLRHADGYTF.

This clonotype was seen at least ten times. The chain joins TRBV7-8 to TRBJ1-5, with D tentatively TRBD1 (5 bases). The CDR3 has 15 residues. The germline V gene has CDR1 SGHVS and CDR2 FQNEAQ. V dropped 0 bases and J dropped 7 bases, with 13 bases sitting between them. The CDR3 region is CASSLAGGTRQPQHF. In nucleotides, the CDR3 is TGTGCCAGCAGCTTAGCCGGAGGGACGAGACAGCCCCAGCATTTT.

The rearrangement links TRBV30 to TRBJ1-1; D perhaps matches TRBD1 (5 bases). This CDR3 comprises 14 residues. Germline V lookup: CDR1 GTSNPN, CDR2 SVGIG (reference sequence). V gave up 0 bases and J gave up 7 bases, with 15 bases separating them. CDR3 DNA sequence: TGTGCCTGGAGTGTACCCCCACAGGTCAATGAAGCTTTCTTT. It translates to CAWSVPPQVNEAFF.

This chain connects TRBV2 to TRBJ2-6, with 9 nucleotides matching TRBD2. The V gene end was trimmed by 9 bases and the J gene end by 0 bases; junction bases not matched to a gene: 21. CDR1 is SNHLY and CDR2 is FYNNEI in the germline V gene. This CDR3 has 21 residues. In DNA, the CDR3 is TGTGCCAGGGGCAGGGTAGCGGGAGTCCCCGGGCTGTGCTCTGGGGCCAACGTCCTGACTTTC. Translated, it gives CARGRVAGVPGLCSGANVLTF.

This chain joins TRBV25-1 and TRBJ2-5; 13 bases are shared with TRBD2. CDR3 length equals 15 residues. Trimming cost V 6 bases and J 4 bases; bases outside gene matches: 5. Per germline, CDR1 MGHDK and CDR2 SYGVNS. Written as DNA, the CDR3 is TGTGCCAGCAGCCGGACTAGCGGGAGCGGAGAGACCCAGTACTTC. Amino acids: CASSRTSGSGETQYF.

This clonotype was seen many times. The CDR3 DNA sequence: TGCAGTGCCGGTACTAGCGGGAATCTCGATGAGCAGTTCTTC. It translates to CSAGTSGNLDEQFF. The chain links TRBV20-1 to TRBJ2-1; 10 bases align to TRBD2. The germline V gene has CDR1 DFQATT and CDR2 SNEGSKA (reference sequence). The CDR3 is 14 amino acids. The J segment lost 8 bases and the V segment lost 6 bases, leaving 10 bases of the junction unmatched.

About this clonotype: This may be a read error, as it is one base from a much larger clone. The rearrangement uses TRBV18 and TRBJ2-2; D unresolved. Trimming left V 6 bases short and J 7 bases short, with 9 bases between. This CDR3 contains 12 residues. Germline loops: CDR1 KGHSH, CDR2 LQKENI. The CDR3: CASSKTNGELFF. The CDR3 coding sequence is TGTGCCAGCTCGAAGACCAACGGGGAGCTGTTTTTT. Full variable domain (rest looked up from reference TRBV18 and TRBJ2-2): NAGVMQNPRHLVRRRGQEARLRCSPMKGHSHVYWYRQLPEEGLKFMVYLQKENIIDESGMPKERFSAEFPKEGPSILRIQQVVRGDSAAYFCASSKTNGELFFGEGSRLTVL.

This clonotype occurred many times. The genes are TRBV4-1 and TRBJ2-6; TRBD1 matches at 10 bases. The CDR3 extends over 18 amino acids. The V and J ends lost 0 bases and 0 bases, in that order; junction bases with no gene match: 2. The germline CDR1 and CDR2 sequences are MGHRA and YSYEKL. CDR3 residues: CASSQDRTGGSGANVLTF. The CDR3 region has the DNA TGCGCCAGCAGCCAAGATAGGACAGGGGGCTCTGGGGCCAACGTCCTGACTTTC.

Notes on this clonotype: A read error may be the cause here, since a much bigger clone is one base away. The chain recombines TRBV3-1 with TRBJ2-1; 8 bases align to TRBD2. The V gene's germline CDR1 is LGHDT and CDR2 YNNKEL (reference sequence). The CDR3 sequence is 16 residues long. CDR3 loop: CASSQGGAGVFNGQFF. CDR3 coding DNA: TGTGCCAGCAGCCAAGGAGGAGCGGGAGTTTTCAATGGGCAGTTCTTC.

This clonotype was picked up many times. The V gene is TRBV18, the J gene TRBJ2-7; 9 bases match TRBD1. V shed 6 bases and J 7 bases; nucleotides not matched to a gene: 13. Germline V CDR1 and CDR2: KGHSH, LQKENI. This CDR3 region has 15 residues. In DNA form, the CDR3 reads TGTGCCAGCTCGCCGAAACAGGGGGCGCGGGGGGAGCAGTACTTC. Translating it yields CASSPKQGARGEQYF.

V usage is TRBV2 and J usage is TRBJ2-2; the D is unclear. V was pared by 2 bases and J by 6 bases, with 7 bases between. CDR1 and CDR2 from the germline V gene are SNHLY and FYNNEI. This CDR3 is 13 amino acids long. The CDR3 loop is CASSEPSSGELFF. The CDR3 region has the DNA TGTGCCAGCAGTGAACCGAGCTCCGGGGAGCTGTTTTTT.

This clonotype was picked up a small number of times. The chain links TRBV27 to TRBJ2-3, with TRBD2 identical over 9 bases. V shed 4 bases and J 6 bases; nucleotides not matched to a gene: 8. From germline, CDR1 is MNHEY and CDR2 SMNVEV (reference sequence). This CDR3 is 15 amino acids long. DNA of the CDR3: TGTGCCAGCAGTTCCCTCGGTGCGGGAGGGGATACGCAGTATTTT. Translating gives CASSSLGAGGDTQYF.

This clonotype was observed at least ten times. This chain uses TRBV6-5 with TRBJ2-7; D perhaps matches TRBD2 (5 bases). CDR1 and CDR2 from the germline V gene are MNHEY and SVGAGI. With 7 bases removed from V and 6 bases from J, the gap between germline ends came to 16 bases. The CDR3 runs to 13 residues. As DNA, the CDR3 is TGTGCCAGCATGGACTGGCGAAGCTTCGAGCAGTACTTC. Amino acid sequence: CASMDWRSFEQYF.

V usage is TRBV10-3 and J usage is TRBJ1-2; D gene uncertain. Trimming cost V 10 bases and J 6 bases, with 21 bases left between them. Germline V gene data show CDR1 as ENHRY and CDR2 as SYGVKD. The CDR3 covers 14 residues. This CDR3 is CATRRTEATNGYTF. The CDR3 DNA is TGTGCCACACGACGGACGGAAGCAACTAATGGCTACACCTTC.

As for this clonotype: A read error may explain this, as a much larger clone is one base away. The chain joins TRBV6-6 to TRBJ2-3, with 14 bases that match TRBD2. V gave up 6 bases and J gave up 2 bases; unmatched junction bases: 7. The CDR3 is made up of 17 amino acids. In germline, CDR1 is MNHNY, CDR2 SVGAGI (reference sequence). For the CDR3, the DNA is TGTGCCAGCAGACCCGGGACTAGCGGGAGACACACAGATACGCAGTATTTT. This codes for CASRPGTSGRHTDTQYF.

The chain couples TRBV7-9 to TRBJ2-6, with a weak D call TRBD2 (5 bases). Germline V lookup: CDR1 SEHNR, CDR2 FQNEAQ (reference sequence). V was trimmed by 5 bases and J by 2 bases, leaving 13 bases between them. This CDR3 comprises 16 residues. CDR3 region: CASSIGLAPGANVLTF. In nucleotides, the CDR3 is TGTGCCAGCAGCATTGGACTCGCCCCTGGGGCCAACGTCCTGACTTTC. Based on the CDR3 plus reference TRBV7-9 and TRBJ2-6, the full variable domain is DTGVSQNPRHKITKRGQNVTFRCDPISEHNRLYWYRQTLGQGPEFLTYFQNEAQLEKSRLLSDRFSAERPKGSFSTLEIQRTEQGDSAMYLCASSIGLAPGANVLTFGAGSRLTVL.

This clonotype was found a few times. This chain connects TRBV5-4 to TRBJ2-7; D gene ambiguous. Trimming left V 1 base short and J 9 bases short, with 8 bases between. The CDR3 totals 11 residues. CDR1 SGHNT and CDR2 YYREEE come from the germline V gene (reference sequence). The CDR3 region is CASSLYGAQYF. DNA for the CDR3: TGTGCCAGCAGCTTGTACGGAGCGCAGTACTTC.

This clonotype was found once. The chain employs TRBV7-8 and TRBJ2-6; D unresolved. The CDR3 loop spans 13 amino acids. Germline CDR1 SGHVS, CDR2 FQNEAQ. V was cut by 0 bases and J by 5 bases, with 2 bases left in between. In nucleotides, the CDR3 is TGTGCCAGCAGCTTAGCGTGGGCCAACGTCCTGACTTTC. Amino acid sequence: CASSLAWANVLTF.

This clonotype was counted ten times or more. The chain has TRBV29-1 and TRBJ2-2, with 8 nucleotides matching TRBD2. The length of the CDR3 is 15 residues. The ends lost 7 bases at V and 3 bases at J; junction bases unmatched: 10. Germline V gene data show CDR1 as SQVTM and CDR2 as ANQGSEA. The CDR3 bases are TGCAGCGCCGAAGGTACTAGCGGTTACACCGGGGAGCTGTTTTTT. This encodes CSAEGTSGYTGELFF.

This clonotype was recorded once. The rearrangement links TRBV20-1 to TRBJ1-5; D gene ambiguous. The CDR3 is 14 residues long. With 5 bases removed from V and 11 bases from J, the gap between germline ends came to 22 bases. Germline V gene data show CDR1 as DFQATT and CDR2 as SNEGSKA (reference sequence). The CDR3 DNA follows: TGCAGTGCTGATAGCGGGAGGGCCGAAGAGACCCAGCATTTT. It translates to CSADSGRAEETQHF.

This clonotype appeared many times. Written as DNA, the CDR3 is TGCGCCAGCAAACCTCATCTAGCGGGAGTAGGGAGCACAGATACGCAGTATTTT. Its translation: CASKPHLAGVGSTDTQYF. This chain joins TRBV5-1 and TRBJ2-3, with 10 bases lining up with TRBD2. The CDR3 extends over 18 amino acids. Germline V CDR1 and CDR2: SGHRS, YFSETQ. After removal of 6 bases from V and 0 bases from J, the junction contained 13 bases not matched to a gene.

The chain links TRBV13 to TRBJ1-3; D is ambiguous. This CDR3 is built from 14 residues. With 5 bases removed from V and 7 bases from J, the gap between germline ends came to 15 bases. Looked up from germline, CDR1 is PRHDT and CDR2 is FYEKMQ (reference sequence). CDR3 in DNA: TGTGCCAGCAGCCCGGGATCGGTAGGGAACACCATATATTTT. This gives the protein CASSPGSVGNTIYF.

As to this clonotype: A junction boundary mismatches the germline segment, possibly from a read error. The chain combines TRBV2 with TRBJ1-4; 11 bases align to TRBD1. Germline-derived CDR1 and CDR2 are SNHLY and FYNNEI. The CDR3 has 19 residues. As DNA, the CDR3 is TGTGCCAGCAGTACCCGAATAACCGGGACAGGGGGTGCTAATGAAAACCTGTTTTTT. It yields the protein CASSTRITGTGGANENLFF.

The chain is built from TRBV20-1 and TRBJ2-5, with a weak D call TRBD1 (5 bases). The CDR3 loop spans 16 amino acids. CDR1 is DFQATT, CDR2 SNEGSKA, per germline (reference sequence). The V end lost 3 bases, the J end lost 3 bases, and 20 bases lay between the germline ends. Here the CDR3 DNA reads TGCAGTGCTAGGCAACTGGGGCAACCCCTGAAAGAGACCCAGTACTTC. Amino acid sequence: CSARQLGQPLKETQYF.

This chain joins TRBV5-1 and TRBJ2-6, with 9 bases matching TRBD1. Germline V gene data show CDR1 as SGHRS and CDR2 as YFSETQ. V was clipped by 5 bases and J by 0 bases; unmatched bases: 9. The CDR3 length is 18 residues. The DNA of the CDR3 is TGCGCCAGCAGTATGGAAGGACAGGGGTACTCTGGGGCCAACGTCCTGACTTTC. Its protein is CASSMEGQGYSGANVLTF.

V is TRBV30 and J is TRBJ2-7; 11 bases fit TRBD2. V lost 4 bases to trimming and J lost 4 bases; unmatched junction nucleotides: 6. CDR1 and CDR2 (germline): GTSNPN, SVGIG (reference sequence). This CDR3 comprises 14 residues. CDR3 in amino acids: CAWNSGGGGYEQYF. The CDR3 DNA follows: TGTGCCTGGAATAGCGGGGGGGGTGGGTACGAGCAGTACTTC.

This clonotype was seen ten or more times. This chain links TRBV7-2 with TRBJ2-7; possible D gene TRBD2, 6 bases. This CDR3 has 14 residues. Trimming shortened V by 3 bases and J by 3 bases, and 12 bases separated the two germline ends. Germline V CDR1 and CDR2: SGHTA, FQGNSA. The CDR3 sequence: CASSFFGGSYEQYF. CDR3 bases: TGTGCCAGCAGCTTTTTCGGAGGGAGCTACGAGCAGTACTTC. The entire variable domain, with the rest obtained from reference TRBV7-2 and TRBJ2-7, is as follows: GAGVSQSPSNKVTEKGKDVELRCDPISGHTALYWYRQSLGQGLEFLIYFQGNSAPDKSGLPSDRFSAERTGGSVSTLTIQRTQQEDSAVYLCASSFFGGSYEQYFGPGTRLTVT.